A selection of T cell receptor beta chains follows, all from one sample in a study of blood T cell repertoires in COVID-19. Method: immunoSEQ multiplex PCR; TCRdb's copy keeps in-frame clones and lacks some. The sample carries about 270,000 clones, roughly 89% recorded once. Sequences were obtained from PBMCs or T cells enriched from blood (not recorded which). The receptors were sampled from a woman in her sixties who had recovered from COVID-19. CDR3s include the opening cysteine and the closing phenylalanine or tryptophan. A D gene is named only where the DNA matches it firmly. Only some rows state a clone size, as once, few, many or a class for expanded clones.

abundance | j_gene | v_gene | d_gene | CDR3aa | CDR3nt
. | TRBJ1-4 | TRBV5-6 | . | CASSLEPNEKLFF | TGTGCCAGCAGCTTAGAGCCTAATGAAAAACTGTTTTTT
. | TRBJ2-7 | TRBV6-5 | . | CASSWRVSHEQYF | TGTGCCAGCAGTTGGAGGGTATCGCACGAGCAGTACTTC
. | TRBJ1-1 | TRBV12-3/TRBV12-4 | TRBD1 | CASRYPGTDEAFF | TGTGCCAGCAGATATCCCGGGACAGATGAAGCTTTCTTT
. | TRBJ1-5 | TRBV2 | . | CASRATGIQPQHF | TGTGCCAGCAGGGCTACAGGGATTCAGCCCCAGCATTTT
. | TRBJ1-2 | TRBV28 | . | CASSQTGFGGYTF | TGTGCCAGCAGTCAGACAGGCTTTGGGGGCTACACCTTC
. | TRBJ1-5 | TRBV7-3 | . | CASSSHGENDQPQHF | TGTGCCAGCAGCTCCCACGGGGAGAATGATCAGCCCCAGCATTTT
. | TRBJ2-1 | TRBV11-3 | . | CASSLGADSSSYNEQFF | TGTGCCAGCAGCTTAGGAGCGGATTCGAGCTCCTACAATGAGCAGTTCTTC
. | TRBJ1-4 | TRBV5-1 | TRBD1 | CASSQGQGVGANEKLFF | TGCGCCAGCAGCCAGGGACAGGGAGTCGGGGCTAATGAAAAACTGTTTTTT
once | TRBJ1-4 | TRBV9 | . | CASGGTRDEKLFF | TGTGCCAGCGGAGGCACGAGGGATGAAAAACTGTTTTTT
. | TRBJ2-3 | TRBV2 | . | CASSQQGSDTQYF | TGTGCCAGCAGTCAACAGGGAAGTGATACGCAGTATTTT
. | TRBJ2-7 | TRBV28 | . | CASVQGNSYEQYF | TGTGCCAGCGTTCAGGGCAACTCCTACGAGCAGTACTTC
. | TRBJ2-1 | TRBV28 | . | CASSLSPREQFF | TGTGCCAGCAGTTTATCTCCGAGGGAGCAGTTCTTC
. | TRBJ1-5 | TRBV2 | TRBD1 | CASSVQGDSNQPQHF | TGTGCCAGCAGTGTACAGGGGGATAGCAATCAGCCCCAGCATTTT
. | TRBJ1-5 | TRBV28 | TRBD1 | CASSLPRGVRQPQHF | TGTGCCAGCAGTTTACCCAGGGGGGTAAGGCAGCCCCAGCATTTT
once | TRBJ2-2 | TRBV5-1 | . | CASSLALTANTGELFF | TGCGCCAGCAGCTTGGCTCTGACAGCGAACACCGGGGAGCTGTTTTTT
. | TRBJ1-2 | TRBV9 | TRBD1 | CASNDRAYGYTF | TGTGCCAGCAACGACAGGGCCTATGGCTACACCTTC
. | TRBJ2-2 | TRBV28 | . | CATPSAVAGELFF | TGTGCCACCCCTTCCGCGGTGGCCGGGGAGCTGTTTTTT
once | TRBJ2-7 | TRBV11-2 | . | CASSLDLAVREQYF | TGTGCCAGCAGCTTAGATTTGGCAGTGCGGGAGCAGTACTTC
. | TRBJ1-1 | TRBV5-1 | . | CASSLVAVNTEAFF | TGCGCCAGCAGCTTGGTGGCAGTGAACACTGAAGCTTTCTTT
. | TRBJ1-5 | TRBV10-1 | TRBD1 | CATPTGVGNQPQHF | TGCGCCACCCCGACAGGGGTCGGCAATCAGCCCCAGCATTTT
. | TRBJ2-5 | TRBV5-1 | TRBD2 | CASSLTSEETQYF | TGCGCCAGCAGCTTGACTAGCGAGGAGACCCAGTACTTC
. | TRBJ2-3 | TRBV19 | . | CASSIGGGLTSTDTQYF | TGTGCCAGTAGTATAGGTGGAGGACTGACTAGCACAGATACGCAGTATTTT
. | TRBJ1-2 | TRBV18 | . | CASSQGGYPSRGYTF | TGTGCCAGCTCACAGGGGGGGTATCCCTCGCGGGGCTACACCTTC
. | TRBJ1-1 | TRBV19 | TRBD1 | CASSPQGRNTEAFF | TGTGCCAGTAGTCCACAGGGGCGGAACACTGAAGCTTTCTTT
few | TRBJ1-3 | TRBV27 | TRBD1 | CASSSLGTEGNTIYF | TGTGCCAGCAGTTCCCTCGGGACAGAAGGAAACACCATATATTTT
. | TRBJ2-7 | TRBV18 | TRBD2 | CASSPPGLAGTYEQYF | TGTGCCAGCTCACCACCGGGACTAGCGGGAACGTACGAGCAGTACTTC
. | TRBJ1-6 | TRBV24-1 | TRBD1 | CATSEGTAGNSPLHF | TGTGCCACCAGTGAGGGGACAGCGGGCAATTCACCCCTCCACTTT